The 16 T cell receptor beta chains in this list originate from one sample, sequenced in a study of identical twins. Using its own MiXCR run on the 5' RACE reads, TCRdb lists one record per CDR3 protein. The table has 450,000 to 650,000 distinct CDR3 sequences, 7.5% to 10% seen once; the top ten hold under 3.5%. The same sample was also used in a study of yellow fever vaccine responses in identical twins.

The sequencing input was PBMCs. These receptors all come from a woman under 30 in good health.

The V call is TRBV12-3 or TRBV12-4, the J call TRBJ1-6; D remains ambiguous. Trimming removed 6 bases at V and 8 bases at J, with 14 bases between. This CDR3 has 14 amino acids. The CDR3 here is CASSLGRAHSPLHF. For the CDR3, the DNA is TGTGCCAGCAGCCTCGGGCGGGCCCATTCACCCCTCCACTTT.

This chain connects TRBV6-1 to TRBJ1-4; D ambiguous. Trimming left V 3 bases short and J 8 bases short, with 16 bases between. Per germline, CDR1 MNHNS and CDR2 SASEGT. The CDR3 loop spans 15 amino acids. CDR3 region: CASSENSKWAEKLFF. The CDR3 DNA is TGTGCCAGCAGTGAGAACTCTAAATGGGCCGAAAAACTGTTTTTT.

This clonotype has more than one count but fewer than ten. The chain employs TRBV6-5 and TRBJ1-2; D unresolved. Germline CDR1 and CDR2: MNHEY and SVGAGI. The germline V and J ends were trimmed by 6 bases and 8 bases, with 10 bases remaining between them. The CDR3 has 11 residues. This CDR3 reads CASRENLGYTF. As DNA, the CDR3 is TGTGCCAGCAGAGAAAACCTCGGCTACACCTTC.

The chain uses TRBV29-1 and TRBJ2-1, with 7 bases matching TRBD1. Trimming at V came to 6 bases and at J to 1 base, leaving 3 bases not matched to a gene. CDR1 is SQVTM and CDR2 is ANQGSEA in the germline V gene. The CDR3 length is 13 residues. In DNA form, the CDR3 reads TGCAGCGTGCAGACAGGGTCCTACAATGAGCAGTTCTTC. This sequence encodes CSVQTGSYNEQFF.

The V call is TRBV20-1, the J call TRBJ2-3, with TRBD2 matching over 7 bases. Per the germline V gene, CDR1 is DFQATT and CDR2 is SNEGSKA (reference sequence). Trimming cost V 1 base and J 6 bases; bases outside gene matches: 4. The CDR3 spans 13 residues. The DNA of the CDR3 is TGCAGTGCTAGAGCGGGGGGACGGGATACGCAGTATTTT. Translation: CSARAGGRDTQYF.

The chain joins TRBV25-1 to TRBJ2-2; the D gene is possibly TRBD2 (6 bases). The germline CDR1 and CDR2 sequences are MGHDK and SYGVNS. This CDR3 spans 15 amino acids. V lost 2 bases to trimming and J lost 5 bases, with 12 bases between them. Written as DNA, the CDR3 is TGTGCCAGCAGTGAAGGAAAGGGGAGGACCGGGGAGCTGTTTTTT. Its protein is CASSEGKGRTGELFF.

This clonotype was recorded at least ten times. This chain uses TRBV14 with TRBJ2-1; D remains ambiguous. This CDR3 comprises 13 residues. Trimming took off 5 bases at V and 5 bases at J, with 10 bases between the two ends. The V gene's germline CDR1 is SGHDN and CDR2 FVKESK. CDR3 protein: CASSTLGHNEQFF. CDR3 in DNA: TGTGCCAGCAGCACCCTAGGCCACAATGAGCAGTTCTTC. The full variable domain, completed using reference TRBV14 and TRBJ2-1, is EAGVTQFPSHSVIEKGQTVTLRCDPISGHDNLYWYRRVMGKEIKFLLHFVKESKQDESGMPNNRFLAERTGGTYSTLKVQPAELEDSGVYFCASSTLGHNEQFFGPGTRLTVL.

In this sample, this clonotype turned up a few times. This sequence joins TRBV11-2 and TRBJ2-3; D gene ambiguous. The germline V gene encodes CDR1 SGHAT and CDR2 FQNNGV. V lost 1 base, J lost 2 bases, and 10 bases lay in between. This CDR3 has 15 amino acids. CDR3 nucleotides: TGTGCCAGCAGCTTAGTGAGTTTAGCCACAGATACGCAGTATTTT. Its protein product is CASSLVSLATDTQYF.

This clonotype occurred a few times. The V call is TRBV20-1, the J call TRBJ2-7; 9 bases are a match to TRBD1. The V gene's germline CDR1 is DFQATT and CDR2 SNEGSKA (reference sequence). Losses at the gene ends were 0 bases for V and 5 bases for J; bases not matched to a gene: 8. CDR3 length: 15 residues. Written as DNA, the CDR3 is TGCAGTGCTAGAGACACCGGGACAGGGATGGACGAGCAGTACTTC. Amino acids: CSARDTGTGMDEQYF.

This clonotype was seen repeatedly, ten times or more. The chain combines TRBV6-1 with TRBJ1-1; D perhaps matches TRBD1 (5 bases). Germline loops: CDR1 MNHNS, CDR2 SASEGT. V lost 4 bases, J lost 3 bases, and 15 bases lay in between. This CDR3 is 15 amino acids long. CDR3 amino acids: CASSGGGTGDTEAFF. The CDR3 nucleotides are TGTGCCAGCAGTGGGGGAGGGACGGGGGACACTGAAGCTTTCTTT.

This clonotype turned up a few times. The gene calls are TRBV18 and TRBJ2-1; D ambiguous. CDR3 size: 12 residues. V was trimmed by 2 bases and J by 9 bases, leaving 8 bases between them. The germline CDR1 and CDR2 sequences are KGHSH and LQKENI. CDR3 in amino acids: CASSPVRGEQFF. Written as DNA, the CDR3 is TGTGCCAGCTCACCAGTACGAGGTGAGCAGTTCTTC.

V gene TRBV6-2 or TRBV6-3 combines with J gene TRBJ2-7; 7 nucleotides align to TRBD1. CDR3 length equals 15 residues. The J segment lost 7 bases and the V segment lost 4 bases, leaving 13 bases of the junction unmatched. Germline-derived CDR1 and CDR2 are MNHEY and SVGEGT. CDR3: CASSFTGDGTGEQYF. The CDR3 DNA sequence: TGTGCCAGCAGTTTTACAGGGGATGGAACGGGGGAGCAGTACTTC.

This clonotype was seen ten or more times. CDR3 DNA sequence: TGTGCCATCAGGGCACACGGAGGAATCTACAATGAGCAGTTCTTC. Its protein is CAIRAHGGIYNEQFF. The J gene is TRBJ2-1, the V gene TRBV10-3, with a weak D call TRBD2 (5 bases). The CDR3 covers 15 residues. Germline V CDR1 and CDR2: ENHRY, SYGVKD. Trimming took 6 bases from V and 3 from J, leaving 15 bases between them.

V and J are TRBV5-1 and TRBJ2-3, with a possible D match to TRBD2 (6 bases). The length of the CDR3 is 14 residues. Trimming stripped 1 base from V and 5 bases from J, with 11 bases between. The V gene's germline CDR1 is SGHRS and CDR2 YFSETQ. CDR3 in DNA: TGCGCCAGCAGCTTGCCGGGAGCGGAAGATACGCAGTATTTT. Protein product: CASSLPGAEDTQYF.

The rearrangement links TRBV7-9 to TRBJ2-1; no definite D call. V was cut by 5 bases and J by 4 bases, with 12 bases left in between. Germline assignment: CDR1 SEHNR and CDR2 FQNEAQ (reference sequence). This CDR3 comprises 14 residues. The CDR3 DNA sequence: TGTGCCAGCAGCCCCTTCCCCCCTTACAATGAGCAGTTCTTC. As protein: CASSPFPPYNEQFF.

This clonotype was counted a few times. The chain joins TRBV3-1 to TRBJ1-6; 9 bases match TRBD1. The CDR3 extends over 15 amino acids. V dropped 4 bases and J dropped 10; count of bases not matched to a gene: 8. Looked up from germline, CDR1 is LGHDT and CDR2 is YNNKEL (reference sequence). As DNA, the CDR3 is TGTGCCAGCAGCCGGAGCCGGGACAGGGTCTCACCCCTCCACTTT. Protein: CASSRSRDRVSPLHF.